What follows are 16 T cell receptor beta chains derived from one specimen sequenced in a study of T cell repertoires in cytomegalovirus infection. The antigens of these receptors remain unknown. TCRdb re-derived calls from the reads in MiXCR, one entry per CDR3 protein. The data contain a few hundred thousand distinct CDR3 sequences, under 45% of them seen just once; the ten biggest clones take up 40% to 60%. The input for sequencing was cultured PBMCs, taken from culture after CMV antigen stimulation. The receptors shown here come from a human donor in good health (CMV status not recorded). Some clones in this sample may be carry-over from other donors' samples.

This clonotype occurred a few times. This chain links TRBV6-1 with TRBJ2-6, with no clear D. Trimming pared 5 bases from V and 1 base from J, leaving 12 bases between. The CDR3 is made up of 16 amino acids. Per the germline V gene, CDR1 is MNHNS and CDR2 is SASEGT. The CDR3 region has the DNA TGTGCCAGCAGTCCTCACCCCCAATCTGGGGCCAACGTCCTGACTTTC. It translates to CASSPHPQSGANVLTF.

J is TRBJ2-7 and V is TRBV19; 10 positions agree with TRBD2. J gave up 5 bases and V 4 bases, and 8 bases lay outside the gene matches. The CDR3 consists of 15 residues. In germline, CDR1 is LNHDA, CDR2 SQIVND (reference sequence). The CDR3: CASSTSLAGKDEQYF. The CDR3 region has the DNA TGTGCCAGTAGTACTTCACTAGCGGGGAAAGACGAGCAGTACTTC.

This rearrangement joins TRBV7-9 to TRBJ1-1, with D maybe TRBD1 (5 bases). CDR1 is SEHNR, CDR2 FQNEAQ, per germline (reference sequence). The V gene lost 1 base and the J gene lost 7 bases, with 16 bases spanning the gap. The CDR3 spans 15 residues. CDR3 nucleotide sequence: TGTGCCAGCAGCTTAGGCGGGTCCAGGGTGGGTGAAGCTTTCTTT. Protein sequence: CASSLGGSRVGEAFF. Using reference TRBV7-9 and TRBJ1-1 for the parts outside the CDR3, the full variable domain is DTGVSQNPRHKITKRGQNVTFRCDPISEHNRLYWYRQTLGQGPEFLTYFQNEAQLEKSRLLSDRFSAERPKGSFSTLEIQRTEQGDSAMYLCASSLGGSRVGEAFFGQGTRLTVV.

The chain is built from TRBV19 and TRBJ1-5; D is possibly TRBD1 (5 bases). Looked up from germline, CDR1 is LNHDA and CDR2 is SQIVND (reference sequence). Trimming pared 11 bases from V and 5 bases from J, leaving 10 bases between. The CDR3 sequence is 11 residues long. The CDR3 nucleotides read TGTGCCGGGGGGGGTGATCAGCCCCAGCATTTT. Translating gives CAGGGDQPQHF.

The J gene is TRBJ2-3, the V gene TRBV20-1; 8 bases fit TRBD2. The CDR3 spans 15 residues. J gave up 3 bases and V 6 bases, and 11 bases lay outside the gene matches. Germline V gene data show CDR1 as DFQATT and CDR2 as SNEGSKA (reference sequence). CDR3 nucleotide sequence: TGCAGTGCCCCGAGCCCAGCGGGAGATACAGATACGCAGTATTTT. It codes for CSAPSPAGDTDTQYF.

The CDR3, as DNA: TGTGCCAGCAGCTTAATTCGCGACAAACTGTTTTTT. This translates into CASSLIRDKLFF. The V and J genes are TRBV7-8 and TRBJ1-4; no definite D call. Germline CDR1 reads SGHVS; CDR2 reads FQNEAQ. Trimming removed 2 bases at V and 11 bases at J, with 9 bases between. CDR3 length equals 12 residues. Based on the CDR3 plus reference TRBV7-8 and TRBJ1-4, the full variable domain is GAGVSQSPRYKVAKRGQDVALRCDPISGHVSLFWYQQALGQGPEFLTYFQNEAQLDKSGLPSDRFFAERPEGSVSTLKIQRTQQEDSAVYLCASSLIRDKLFFGSGTQLSVL.

Many counts were recorded for this clonotype. The V and J genes are TRBV11-2 and TRBJ2-2; 9 nucleotides align to TRBD1. Germline V CDR1 and CDR2: SGHAT, FQNNGV. Trimming removed 6 bases from V and 9 bases from J; junction bases left unmatched: 11. The CDR3 covers 15 residues. The CDR3 protein is CASSSPDRGLRELFF. The CDR3 bases are TGTGCCAGCAGTTCCCCGGACAGGGGTTTGAGGGAGCTGTTTTTT.

The chain couples TRBV6-6 to TRBJ2-5; 13 positions agree with TRBD2. Trimming cost V 4 bases and J 0 bases; bases outside gene matches: 5. CDR1 and CDR2 from the germline V gene are MNHNY and SVGAGI (reference sequence). The CDR3 has 17 amino acids. The CDR3 bases are TGTGCCAGCAGTTTATGGACTAGCGGGAGCGACCAAGAGACCCAGTACTTC. As protein: CASSLWTSGSDQETQYF.

This sequence joins TRBV28 and TRBJ1-4, with D tentatively TRBD1 (6 bases). V lost 7 bases, J lost 9 bases, and 12 bases lay in between. Per germline, CDR1 MDHEN and CDR2 SYDVKM. The CDR3 is made up of 12 amino acids. CDR3 in amino acids: CASTLQGQKLFF. DNA of the CDR3: TGTGCCAGCACCCTACAGGGCCAAAAACTGTTTTTT. The variable domain in full, with the rest retrieved from reference TRBV28 and TRBJ1-4, is DVKVTQSSRYLVKRTGEKVFLECVQDMDHENMFWYRQDPGLGLRLIYFSYDVKMKEKGDIPEGYSVSREKKERFSLILESASTNQTSMYLCASTLQGQKLFFGSGTQLSVL.

The J gene is TRBJ2-3, the V gene TRBV18; perhaps TRBD2 as D (5 bases). CDR1 and CDR2 from the germline V gene are KGHSH and LQKENI. The CDR3 has 13 amino acids. CDR3 amino acids: CATVGVDTDTQYF. DNA for the CDR3: TGTGCAACCGTCGGGGTGGACACAGATACGCAGTATTTT.

This clonotype appeared a few times. This chain uses TRBV7-8 with TRBJ1-2; 9 bases map to TRBD1. V was pared by 5 bases and J by 4 bases, with 14 bases of the junction left unmatched. CDR3 length equals 17 residues. Looked up from germline, CDR1 is SGHVS and CDR2 is FQNEAQ. The CDR3 sequence is CASSPLSQDRGGYGYTF. Here the CDR3 DNA reads TGTGCCAGCAGCCCGTTATCTCAGGACAGGGGAGGCTATGGCTACACCTTC.

The V gene is TRBV7-4, the J gene TRBJ2-1, with 7 bases lining up with TRBD2. The CDR3 has 16 amino acids. Germline CDR1 is SGHVT and CDR2 is SQSDAQ. Losses at the gene ends were 5 bases for V and 6 bases for J; bases not matched to a gene: 13. The CDR3 reads CASSHRTRPGSNEQFF. In nucleotides, the CDR3 is TGTGCCAGCAGCCACAGGACTAGGCCTGGGTCCAATGAGCAGTTCTTC.

The gene calls are TRBV12-3 or TRBV12-4 and TRBJ2-7, with TRBD1 matching 9 bases. The CDR3 is 17 residues long. The V segment lost 6 bases and the J segment 2 bases; nucleotides outside the gene matches: 14. The CDR3 nucleotides are TGTGCCAGCAGCTCGGCCGGGACAGGGAATCCCCCCTACGAGCAGTACTTC. Translation gives CASSSAGTGNPPYEQYF.

This chain links TRBV7-8 with TRBJ1-5, with D perhaps TRBD1 (5 bases). Trimming cost V 8 bases and J 0 bases, with 11 bases left between them. The CDR3 is made up of 14 amino acids. Looked up from germline, CDR1 is SGHVS and CDR2 is FQNEAQ. The CDR3 spells CASAHGGSNQPQHF. The CDR3 DNA reads TGTGCCAGCGCCCATGGGGGTAGCAATCAGCCCCAGCATTTT.

The chain is built from TRBV6-5 and TRBJ2-3; the match to TRBD2 covers 10 bases. Germline V CDR1 and CDR2: MNHEY, SVGAGI. Unmatched junction bases numbered 2, after V lost 10 bases and J lost 1 base. This CDR3 has 13 residues. CDR3 coding DNA: TGTGCCACCACTAGCGGGGGCACAGATACGCAGTATTTT. Amino acid sequence: CATTSGGTDTQYF.

The chain joins TRBV5-6 to TRBJ1-1; D call uncertain. V lost 0 bases and J 0 bases, leaving 12 bases between the germline ends. Germline CDR1 reads SGHDT; CDR2 reads YYEEEE. The CDR3 has 16 residues. The DNA for the CDR3 is TGTGCCAGCAGCTTGGGAATTGCAGGAATGAACACTGAAGCTTTCTTT. It is translated as CASSLGIAGMNTEAFF.